A selection of T cell receptor beta chains follows, all from one sample in a study of Ad26.COV2.S vaccination and SARS-CoV-2 variants. Some clones are missing from TCRdb's copy, which holds only in-frame ones; the method was immunoSEQ multiplex PCR. The data hold some 480,000 clones, with around 85% observed a single time. Here the sequenced sample was peripheral blood, taken in a trial of Ad26.COV2.S vaccine versus placebo. Receptors originate from a person between 18 and 65 years old who received the Ad26.COV2.S COVID-19 vaccine or a placebo. The CDR3 runs from the conserved cysteine through the conserved F or W. Fields, in order: J gene, V gene, D gene, clone size, CDR3 protein, CDR3 DNA. The D gene is left open where the match is weak. Part of the rows lack a size; the others show once, few, many or a class for expanded clones.

>TRBJ2-7|TRBV25-1|-|-
CASSGPYEQYF
TGTGCCAGCAGTGGGCCCTACGAGCAGTACTTC
>TRBJ2-7|TRBV4-2|-|-
CASSQEALRSYEQYF
TGTGCCAGCAGCCAAGAAGCGCTCCGCTCCTACGAGCAGTACTTC
>TRBJ1-5|TRBV5-1|-|-
CASSHGTDSNQPQHF
TGCGCCAGCAGTCACGGGACGGATAGCAATCAGCCCCAGCATTTT
>TRBJ2-5|TRBV7-2|-|-
CASSQTWETQYF
TGTGCCAGCAGCCAGACCTGGGAGACCCAGTACTTC
>TRBJ1-6|TRBV3-1/TRBV3-2|-|-
CASSQESGGAPPLHF
TGTGCCAGCAGCCAAGAGTCTGGGGGCGCCCCCCCCCTCCACTTT
>TRBJ2-3|TRBV15|TRBD2|-
CATSRDLGAGVGTDTQYF
TGTGCCACCAGCAGAGATCTCGGCGCGGGAGTTGGCACAGATACGCAGTATTTT
>TRBJ1-6|TRBV20-1|-|-
CSASVGGGAYNSPLHF
TGCAGTGCTAGTGTGGGAGGCGGGGCCTATAATTCACCCCTCCACTTT
>TRBJ2-7|TRBV7-2|-|-
CASSLARLSEQYF
TGTGCCAGCAGCTTAGCGCGGTTATCCGAGCAGTACTTC
>TRBJ1-2|TRBV5-1|-|-
CASSGRVDYGYTF
TGCGCCAGCAGCGGACGGGTGGACTATGGCTACACCTTC
>TRBJ2-1|TRBV24-1|TRBD2|-
CATSGPGLAGLYEQFF
TGTGCCACCAGTGGGCCGGGACTAGCGGGATTATACGAGCAGTTCTTC
>TRBJ2-3|TRBV19|TRBD2|-
CASSIDDGRAADTQYF
TGTGCCAGTAGTATAGACGACGGGAGGGCCGCAGATACGCAGTATTTT
>TRBJ2-7|TRBV6-5|-|-
CASSNAGEGAEQYF
TGTGCCAGCAGTAACGCAGGGGAAGGGGCCGAGCAGTACTTC
>TRBJ1-2|TRBV5-1|TRBD1|-
CASSFGRGDGYTF
TGCGCCAGCAGCTTTGGCAGGGGGGATGGCTACACCTTC
>TRBJ1-5|TRBV5-1|-|-
CASSLGGMTAQPQHF
TGCGCCAGCAGCTTGGGGGGGATGACTGCTCAGCCCCAGCATTTT
>TRBJ1-1|TRBV7-8|-|once
CASSLGPVRVGNTEAFF
TGTGCCAGCAGCTTAGGGCCCGTTCGGGTAGGGAACACTGAAGCTTTCTTT
>TRBJ2-1|TRBV28|TRBD1|-
CASSFIQGANEQFF
TGTGCCAGCAGTTTCATCCAGGGGGCGAATGAGCAGTTCTTC
>TRBJ2-1|TRBV5-5|-|-
CASSQPRAYEQFF
TGTGCCAGCAGCCAACCACGGGCCTATGAGCAGTTCTTC
>TRBJ2-7|TRBV30|-|-
CAWSQSGSSYEQYF
TGTGCCTGGAGTCAGAGCGGGTCTTCCTACGAGCAGTACTTC
>TRBJ1-4|TRBV9|-|-
CASSTRTDATNEKLFF
TGTGCCAGCAGCACAAGGACAGATGCAACTAATGAAAAACTGTTTTTT
>TRBJ2-3|TRBV3-1/TRBV3-2|TRBD2|-
CASSRQPDCAGVTDTQYF
TGTGCCAGCAGCAGACAACCCGACTGTGCGGGGGTCACAGATACGCAGTATTTT
>TRBJ2-1|TRBV7-8|TRBD1|-
CASSSRQGVDNEQFF
TGTGCCAGCAGCTCGAGACAGGGGGTCGACAATGAGCAGTTCTTC
>TRBJ2-3|TRBV5-1|-|-
CASSLRRGSTDTQYF
TGCGCCAGCAGCTTGAGGAGGGGCAGCACAGATACGCAGTATTTT
>TRBJ1-5|TRBV28|-|-
CASSWTGRGSNQPQHF
TGTGCCAGCAGTTGGACGGGGAGGGGGAGCAATCAGCCCCAGCATTTT
>TRBJ1-6|TRBV5-6|TRBD1|-
CASSFPGQGRSPLHF
TGTGCCAGCAGCTTCCCGGGACAGGGGCGGTCACCCCTCCACTTT
>TRBJ1-1|TRBV28|-|-
CASSTPGGAASAFF
TGTGCCAGCAGCACCCCGGGGGGGGCCGCCTCAGCTTTCTTT
>TRBJ1-1|TRBV11-2|-|-
CASSLGWGEVSEAFF
TGTGCCAGCAGCTTAGGATGGGGTGAGGTTTCTGAAGCTTTCTTT
>TRBJ1-5|TRBV5-1|TRBD1|-
CASSLGPDRGHQPQHF
TGCGCCAGCAGCTTGGGACCAGACAGGGGGCACCAGCCCCAGCATTTT
>TRBJ2-5|TRBV5-4|-|-
CASSLAGRVSLQETQYF
TGTGCCAGCAGCTTGGCGGGGCGGGTGAGCCTACAAGAGACCCAGTACTTC
>TRBJ1-1|TRBV30|-|-
CAWSVLMEGEAFF
TGTGCCTGGAGTGTCTTAATGGAGGGAGAAGCTTTCTTT
>TRBJ1-2|TRBV30|-|-
CAWRAVLARPGRRSYGYTF
TGTGCCTGGAGAGCTGTTCTGGCGCGCCCAGGGAGGCGCTCCTATGGCTACACCTTC
>TRBJ2-7|TRBV28|-|-
CASSPRGASSYEQYF
TGTGCCAGCAGCCCCCGCGGGGCCTCCTCCTACGAGCAGTACTTC
>TRBJ1-1|TRBV30|TRBD1|-
CAWSFFTGGAFF
TGTGCCTGGAGTTTTTTTACAGGGGGAGCTTTCTTT
>TRBJ1-1|TRBV6-5|-|-
CASSNPPGLNTEAFF
TGTGCCAGCAGTAACCCCCCAGGCCTGAACACTGAAGCTTTCTTT
>TRBJ1-6|TRBV5-6|-|-
CASSSAGPSPLHF
TGTGCCAGCAGCTCCGCAGGCCCCTCACCCCTCCACTTT
>TRBJ1-5|TRBV28|-|-
CASSLRGGEQSNQPQHF
TGTGCCAGCAGTTTAAGAGGGGGTGAGCAGAGCAATCAGCCCCAGCATTTT
>TRBJ2-7|TRBV11-3|TRBD1|-
CASSPTVTGLGEQYF
TGTGCCAGCAGCCCAACAGTGACAGGGCTGGGTGAGCAGTACTTC
>TRBJ1-4|TRBV18|TRBD1|-
CASSYQGARGEKLFF
TGTGCCAGCTCATACCAGGGGGCCCGGGGTGAAAAACTGTTTTTT
>TRBJ2-1|TRBV11-1|TRBD2|once
CASSETSGRANEQFF
TGTGCCAGCAGCGAGACTAGCGGGAGGGCCAATGAGCAGTTCTTC
>TRBJ2-3|TRBV10-3|TRBD2|-
CAISESFRVETSGFIDTQYF
TGTGCCATCAGTGAGTCTTTTAGGGTGGAGACTAGCGGTTTTATCGATACGCAGTATTTT
>TRBJ2-7|TRBV27|-|-
CASSPTGKLSYEQYF
TGTGCCAGCAGTCCCACAGGAAAATTATCCTACGAGCAGTACTTC
>TRBJ1-4|TRBV4-3|-|-
CASSQFLLGELNEKLFF
TGCGCCAGCAGCCAATTCCTGTTGGGAGAACTTAATGAAAAACTGTTTTTT
>TRBJ2-1|TRBV15|-|-
CATSRDRQGTYNEQFF
TGTGCCACCAGCAGAGATAGGCAGGGCACCTACAATGAGCAGTTCTTC
>TRBJ2-7|TRBV7-8|TRBD2|-
CASSALLAGPPYEQYF
TGTGCCAGCAGCGCACTACTAGCGGGGCCGCCATACGAGCAGTACTTC
>TRBJ2-1|TRBV21-1|-|-
CELANSYNEQFF
TGTGAGCTAGCGAACTCCTACAATGAGCAGTTCTTC
>TRBJ1-1|TRBV7-9|-|-
CASPGGGDTEAFF
TGTGCCAGCCCTGGGGGAGGGGACACTGAAGCTTTCTTT
>TRBJ2-5|TRBV7-2|TRBD2|once
CASSLAVLTSGMETQYF
TGTGCCAGCAGCTTAGCCGTACTGACTAGCGGGATGGAGACCCAGTACTTC
>TRBJ1-4|TRBV7-9|-|-
CASSLGEVTTNEKLFF
TGTGCCAGCAGCTTAGGAGAGGTCACAACTAATGAAAAACTGTTTTTT
>TRBJ2-7|TRBV20-1|-|-
CSPSTRGEQYF
TGCAGTCCCTCAACTAGGGGAGAGCAGTACTTC